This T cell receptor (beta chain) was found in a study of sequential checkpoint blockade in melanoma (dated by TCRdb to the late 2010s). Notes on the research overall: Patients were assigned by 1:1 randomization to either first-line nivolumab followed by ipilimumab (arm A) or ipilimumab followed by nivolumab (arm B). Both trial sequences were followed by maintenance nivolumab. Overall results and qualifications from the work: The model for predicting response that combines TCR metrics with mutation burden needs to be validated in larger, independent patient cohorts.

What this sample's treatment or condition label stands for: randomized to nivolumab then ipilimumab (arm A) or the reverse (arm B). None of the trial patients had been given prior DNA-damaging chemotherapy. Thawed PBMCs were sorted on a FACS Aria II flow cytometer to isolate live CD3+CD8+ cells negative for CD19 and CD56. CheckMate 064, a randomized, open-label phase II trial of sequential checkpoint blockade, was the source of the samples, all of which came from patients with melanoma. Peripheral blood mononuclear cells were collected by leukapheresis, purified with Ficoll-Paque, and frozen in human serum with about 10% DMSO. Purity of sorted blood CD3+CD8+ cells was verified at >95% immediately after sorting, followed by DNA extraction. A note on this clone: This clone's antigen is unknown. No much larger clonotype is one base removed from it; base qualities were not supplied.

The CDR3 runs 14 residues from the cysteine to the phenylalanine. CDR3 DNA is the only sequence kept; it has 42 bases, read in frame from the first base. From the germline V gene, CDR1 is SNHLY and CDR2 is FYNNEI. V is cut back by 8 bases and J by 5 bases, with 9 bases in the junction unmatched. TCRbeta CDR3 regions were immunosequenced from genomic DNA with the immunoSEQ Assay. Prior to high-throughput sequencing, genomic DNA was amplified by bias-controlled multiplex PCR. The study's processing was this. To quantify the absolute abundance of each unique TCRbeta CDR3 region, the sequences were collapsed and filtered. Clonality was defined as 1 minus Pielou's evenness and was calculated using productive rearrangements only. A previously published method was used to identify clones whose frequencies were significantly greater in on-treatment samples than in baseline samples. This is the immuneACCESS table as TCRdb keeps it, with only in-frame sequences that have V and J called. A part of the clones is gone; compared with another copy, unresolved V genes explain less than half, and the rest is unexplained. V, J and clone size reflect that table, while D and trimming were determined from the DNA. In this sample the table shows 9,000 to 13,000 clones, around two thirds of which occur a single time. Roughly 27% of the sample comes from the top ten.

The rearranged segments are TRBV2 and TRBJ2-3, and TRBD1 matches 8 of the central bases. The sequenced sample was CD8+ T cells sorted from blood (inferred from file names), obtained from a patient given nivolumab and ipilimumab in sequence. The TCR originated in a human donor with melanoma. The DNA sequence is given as TGTGCCAGCGCCGGTCAGGGGGCAGAAGATACGCAGTATTTT. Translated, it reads CASAGQGAEDTQYF.